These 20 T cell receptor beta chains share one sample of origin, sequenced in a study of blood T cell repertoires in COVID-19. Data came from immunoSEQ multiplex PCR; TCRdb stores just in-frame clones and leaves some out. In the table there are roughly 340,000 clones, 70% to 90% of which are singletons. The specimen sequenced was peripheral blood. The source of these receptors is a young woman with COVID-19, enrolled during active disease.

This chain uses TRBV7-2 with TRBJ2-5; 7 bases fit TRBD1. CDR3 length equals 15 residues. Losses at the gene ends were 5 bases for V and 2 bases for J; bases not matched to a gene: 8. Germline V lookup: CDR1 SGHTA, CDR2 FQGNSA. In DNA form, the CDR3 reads TGTGCCAGCAGCCACCCGCCAGGGGGTCAAGAGACCCAGTACTTC. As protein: CASSHPPGGQETQYF.

The CDR3 sequence: CASSLGYRGDLNGYTF. CDR3 bases: TGTGCCAGCAGCTTAGGTTACAGGGGGGATCTGAATGGCTACACCTTC. This chain joins TRBV11-2 and TRBJ1-2, with 8 bases that match TRBD1. The CDR3 extends over 16 amino acids. Germline-derived CDR1 and CDR2 are SGHAT and FQNNGV. The junction had 10 bases not matched to a gene; V was cut back by 1 base and J by 6 bases.

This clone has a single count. DNA of the CDR3: TGTGCCAGCAGCCCCCGGCGGGGTGAAAAACTGTTTTTT. Its protein is CASSPRRGEKLFF. The chain recombines TRBV7-9 with TRBJ1-4; D is undetermined. The CDR3 length is 13 residues. The germline V and J ends were trimmed by 5 bases and 7 bases, with 11 bases remaining between them. CDR1 is SEHNR and CDR2 is FQNEAQ in the germline V gene (reference sequence).

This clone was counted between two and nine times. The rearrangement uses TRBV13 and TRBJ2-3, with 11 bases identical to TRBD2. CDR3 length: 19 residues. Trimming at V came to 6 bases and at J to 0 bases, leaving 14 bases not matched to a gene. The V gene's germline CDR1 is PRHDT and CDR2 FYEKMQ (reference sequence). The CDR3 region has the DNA TGTGCCAGCAGATTGACGTCGTGGCTAGCGGGAGGAAGCACAGATACGCAGTATTTT. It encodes CASRLTSWLAGGSTDTQYF. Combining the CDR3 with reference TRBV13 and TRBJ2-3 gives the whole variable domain AAGVIQSPRHLIKEKRETATLKCYPIPRHDTVYWYQQGPGQDPQFLISFYEKMQSDKGSIPDRFSAQQFSDYHSELNMSSLELGDSALYFCASRLTSWLAGGSTDTQYFGPGTRLTVL.

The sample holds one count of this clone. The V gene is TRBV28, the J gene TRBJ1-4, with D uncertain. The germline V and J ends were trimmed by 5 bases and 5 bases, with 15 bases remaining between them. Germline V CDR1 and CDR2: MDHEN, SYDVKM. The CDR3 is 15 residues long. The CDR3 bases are TGTGCCAGCAGTCTGGACTCATCCCCAAATGAAAAACTGTTTTTT. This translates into CASSLDSSPNEKLFF.

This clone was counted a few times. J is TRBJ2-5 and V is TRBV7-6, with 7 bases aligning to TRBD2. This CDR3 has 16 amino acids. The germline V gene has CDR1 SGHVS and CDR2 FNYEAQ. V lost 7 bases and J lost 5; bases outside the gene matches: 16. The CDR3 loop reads CASTREAGDPRETQYF. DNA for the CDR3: TGTGCCAGCACCAGGGAGGCGGGGGACCCTCGTGAGACCCAGTACTTC.

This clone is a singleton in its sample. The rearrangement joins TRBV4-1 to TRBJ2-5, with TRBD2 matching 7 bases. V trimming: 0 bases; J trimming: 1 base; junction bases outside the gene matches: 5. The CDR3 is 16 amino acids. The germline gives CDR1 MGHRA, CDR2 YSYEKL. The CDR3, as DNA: TGCGCCAGCAGCCAAGATATCGGGGGGTCCCAAGAGACCCAGTACTTC. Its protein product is CASSQDIGGSQETQYF.

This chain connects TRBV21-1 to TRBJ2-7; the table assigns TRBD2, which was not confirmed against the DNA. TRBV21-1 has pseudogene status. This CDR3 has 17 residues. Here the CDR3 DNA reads TGTGCCAGCAGTAGAACTGGGAGGTGGCTAGCCTTATACGAGCAGTACGTC. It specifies CASSRTGRWLALYEQYV.

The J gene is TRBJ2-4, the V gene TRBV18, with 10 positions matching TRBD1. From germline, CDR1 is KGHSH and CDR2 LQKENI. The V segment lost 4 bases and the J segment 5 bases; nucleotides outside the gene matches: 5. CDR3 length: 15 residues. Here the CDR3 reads CASSQDRGYENIQYF. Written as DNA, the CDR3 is TGTGCCAGCTCACAGGACAGGGGGTACGAAAACATTCAGTACTTC.

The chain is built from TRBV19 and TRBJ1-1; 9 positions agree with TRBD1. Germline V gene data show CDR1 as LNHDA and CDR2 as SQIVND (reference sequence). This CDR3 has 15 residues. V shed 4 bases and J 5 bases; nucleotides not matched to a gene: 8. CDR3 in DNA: TGTGCCAGTAGTACACAACAGGGGGCGCGGACTGAAGCTTTCTTT. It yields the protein CASSTQQGARTEAFF. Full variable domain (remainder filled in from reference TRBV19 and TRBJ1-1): DGGITQSPKYLFRKEGQNVTLSCEQNLNHDAMYWYRQDPGQGLRLIYYSQIVNDFQKGDIAEGYSVSREKKESFPLTVTSAQKNPTAFYLCASSTQQGARTEAFFGQGTRLTVV.

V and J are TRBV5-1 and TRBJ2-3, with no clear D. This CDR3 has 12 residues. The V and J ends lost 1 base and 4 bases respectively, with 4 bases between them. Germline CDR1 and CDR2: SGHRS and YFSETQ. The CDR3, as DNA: TGCGCCAGCAGCTTGACGGCAGATACGCAGTATTTT. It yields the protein CASSLTADTQYF.

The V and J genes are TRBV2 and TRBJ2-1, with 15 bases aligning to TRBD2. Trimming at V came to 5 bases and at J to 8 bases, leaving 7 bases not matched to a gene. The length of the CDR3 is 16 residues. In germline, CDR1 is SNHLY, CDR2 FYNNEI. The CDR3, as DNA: TGTGCCAGCAGTCCCGGACTAGCGGGAGGGCCCGATGAGCAGTTCTTC. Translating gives CASSPGLAGGPDEQFF.

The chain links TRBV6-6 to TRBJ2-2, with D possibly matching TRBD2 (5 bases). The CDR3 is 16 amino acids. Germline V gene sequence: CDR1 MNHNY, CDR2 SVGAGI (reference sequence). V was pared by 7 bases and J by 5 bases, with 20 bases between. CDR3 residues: CASTHRRWQQTGELFF. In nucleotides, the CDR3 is TGTGCCAGCACCCACCGGAGGTGGCAGCAGACCGGGGAGCTGTTTTTT.

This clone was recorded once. CDR3 protein: CATLAADTQYF. The CDR3 DNA follows: TGTGCCACCTTAGCGGCAGATACGCAGTATTTT. V usage is TRBV19 and J usage is TRBJ2-3, with D perhaps matching TRBD2 (6 bases). Between the trimmed V and J ends, which lost 10 bases and 4 bases, there was a span of 9 bases. Germline V gene lookup returns CDR1 LNHDA and CDR2 SQIVND (reference sequence). This CDR3 region has 11 residues. The variable domain in full, with the rest retrieved from reference TRBV19 and TRBJ2-3, is DGGITQSPKYLFRKEGQNVTLSCEQNLNHDAMYWYRQDPGQGLRLIYYSQIVNDFQKGDIAEGYSVSREKKESFPLTVTSAQKNPTAFYLCATLAADTQYFGPGTRLTVL.

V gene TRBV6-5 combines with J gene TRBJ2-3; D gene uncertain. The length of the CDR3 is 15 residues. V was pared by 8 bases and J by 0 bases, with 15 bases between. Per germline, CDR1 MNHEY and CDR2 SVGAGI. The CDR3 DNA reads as TGTGCCAGCTCCCCCGCGGCTACTAGCACAGATACGCAGTATTTT. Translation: CASSPAATSTDTQYF.

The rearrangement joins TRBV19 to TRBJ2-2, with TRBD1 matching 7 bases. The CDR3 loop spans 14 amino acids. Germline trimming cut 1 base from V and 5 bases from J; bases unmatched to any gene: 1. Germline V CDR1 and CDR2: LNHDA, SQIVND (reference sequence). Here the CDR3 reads CASSIAGQTGELFF. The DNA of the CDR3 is TGTGCCAGTAGTATAGCGGGACAGACCGGGGAGCTGTTTTTT.

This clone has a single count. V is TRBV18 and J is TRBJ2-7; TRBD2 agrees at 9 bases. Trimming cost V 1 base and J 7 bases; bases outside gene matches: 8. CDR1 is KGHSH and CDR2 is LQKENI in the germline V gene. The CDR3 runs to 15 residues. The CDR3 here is CASSPRGGGAGEQYF. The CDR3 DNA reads TGTGCCAGCTCACCACGGGGCGGGGGGGCCGGAGAGCAGTACTTC.

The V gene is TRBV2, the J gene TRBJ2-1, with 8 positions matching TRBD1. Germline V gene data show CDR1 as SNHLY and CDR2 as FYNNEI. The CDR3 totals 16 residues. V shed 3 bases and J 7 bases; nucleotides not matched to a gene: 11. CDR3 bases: TGTGCCAGCAGTGACCCCCCGGGACAGGTGGGGAATGAGCAGTTCTTC. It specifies CASSDPPGQVGNEQFF.

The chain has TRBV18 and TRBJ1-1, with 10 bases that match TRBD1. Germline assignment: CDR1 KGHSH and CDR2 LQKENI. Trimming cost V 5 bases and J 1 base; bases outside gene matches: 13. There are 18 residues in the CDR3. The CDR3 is CASSSLVPGQGTNTEAFF. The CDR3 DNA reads TGTGCCAGCTCATCCCTAGTCCCGGGACAGGGGACGAACACTGAAGCTTTCTTT.

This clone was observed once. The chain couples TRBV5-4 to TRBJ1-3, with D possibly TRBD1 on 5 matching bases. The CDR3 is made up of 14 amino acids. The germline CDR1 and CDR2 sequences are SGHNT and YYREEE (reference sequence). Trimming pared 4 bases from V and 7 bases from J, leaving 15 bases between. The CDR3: CASSVTGVGNTIYF. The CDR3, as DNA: TGTGCCAGCAGCGTGACGGGGGTTGGGAACACCATATATTTT.